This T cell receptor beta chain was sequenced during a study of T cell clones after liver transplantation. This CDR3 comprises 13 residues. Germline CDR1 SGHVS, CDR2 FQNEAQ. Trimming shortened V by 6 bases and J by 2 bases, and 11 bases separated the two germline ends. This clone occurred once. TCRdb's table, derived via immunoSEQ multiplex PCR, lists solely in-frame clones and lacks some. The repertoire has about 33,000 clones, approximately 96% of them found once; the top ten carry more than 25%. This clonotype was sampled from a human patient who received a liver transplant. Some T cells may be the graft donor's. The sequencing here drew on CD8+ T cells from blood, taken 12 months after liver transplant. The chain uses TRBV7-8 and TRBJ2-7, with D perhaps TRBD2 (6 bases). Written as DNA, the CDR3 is TGTGCCAGCAGTCTAGCGTTGACCTACGAGCAGTACTTC. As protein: CASSLALTYEQYF.